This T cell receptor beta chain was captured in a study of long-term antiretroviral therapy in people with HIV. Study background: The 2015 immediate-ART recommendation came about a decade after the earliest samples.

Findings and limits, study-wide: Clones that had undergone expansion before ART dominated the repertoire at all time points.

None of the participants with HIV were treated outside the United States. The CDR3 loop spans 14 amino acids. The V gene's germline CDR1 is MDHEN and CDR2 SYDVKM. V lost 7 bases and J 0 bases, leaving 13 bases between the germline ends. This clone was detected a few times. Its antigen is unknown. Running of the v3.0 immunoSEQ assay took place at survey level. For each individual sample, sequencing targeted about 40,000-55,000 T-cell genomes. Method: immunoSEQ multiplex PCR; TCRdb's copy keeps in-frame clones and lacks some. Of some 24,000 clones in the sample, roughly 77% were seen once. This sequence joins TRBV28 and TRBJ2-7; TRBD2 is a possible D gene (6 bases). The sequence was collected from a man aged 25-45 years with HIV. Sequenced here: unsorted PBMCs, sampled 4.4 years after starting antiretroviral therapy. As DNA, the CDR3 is TGTGCCAGCATCGGGGGACGGAGCTCCTACGAGCAGTACTTC. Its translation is CASIGGRSSYEQYF.